This T cell receptor beta chain was documented in a study of blood T cell repertoires in COVID-19. Study context: From the United States, Italy and Spain came samples of acute and convalescent COVID-19. The cDNA or gDNA used as material had been derived from T cells, B-cell-depleted T cells, or PBMCs.

The J segment lost 4 bases and the V segment lost 7 bases, leaving 9 bases of the junction unmatched. This CDR3 has 14 residues. The germline gives CDR1 LNHDA, CDR2 SQIVND (reference sequence). Original processing methods: Amplification of reference gene primers provided the estimated nucleated cell counts. TCRdb's table, derived via immunoSEQ multiplex PCR, lists solely in-frame clones and lacks some. V and J calls and clone size are copied from that table; D and trimming were computed from the DNA. The sample lists tens of thousands of clones; over 75% were seen once. The chain couples TRBV19 to TRBJ1-1; 7 positions agree with TRBD1. The source is a human donor in a cohort sampled during active COVID-19. Sequencing input: peripheral blood. CDR3 sequence reads: CASIHRGWGTEAFF. The CDR3, as DNA: TGTGCCAGTATTCACAGGGGATGGGGCACTGAAGCTTTCTTT.